This record looks at one T cell receptor (beta chain) sequence and its context. Its antigen is unknown. Amplification used 60 Vbeta primers and 13 Jbeta primers. Original processing methods: Unique TCR beta chains numbered 80 million to 95 million in a later analysis, with around 11 million shared. Clones were sequenced by immunoSEQ multiplex PCR, and TCRdb holds only the in-frame ones, with some missing. The V and J calls and the clone size are those of that table, but D and trimming were determined from the DNA. The sample carries roughly 200,000 clones, roughly four fifths recorded once. Trimming cost V 4 bases and J 2 bases, with 7 bases left between them. Germline loops: CDR1 SGHTS, CDR2 YDEGEE. The length of the CDR3 is 12 residues. The sample originates from a study of cytomegalovirus exposure and HLA in healthy donors. Study-wide results and caveats: Presence/absence analyses rested on an assumption that sequencing depth was roughly uniform across donors. Previous analysis showed most TCR beta V segments were productive about 90% or about 30% of the time. Upon later analysis, TCR association rates were observed to vary by HLA locus, being highest for DRB1 and lowest for HLA-C.

This chain joins TRBV5-8 and TRBJ2-7; D ambiguous. The receptor's source is a woman in her twenties or thirties in good health and CMV-seropositive. Sample: PBMCs. DNA for the CDR3: TGTGCCAGCAGCGACACGGCCTACGAGCAGTACTTC. Translating it yields CASSDTAYEQYF. Full variable domain (rest looked up from reference TRBV5-8 and TRBJ2-7): EAGVTQSPTHLIKTRGQQATLRCSPISGHTSVYWYQQALGLGLQFLLWYDEGEERNRGNFPPRFSGRQFPNYSSELNVNALELEDSALYLCASSDTAYEQYFGPGTRLTVT.